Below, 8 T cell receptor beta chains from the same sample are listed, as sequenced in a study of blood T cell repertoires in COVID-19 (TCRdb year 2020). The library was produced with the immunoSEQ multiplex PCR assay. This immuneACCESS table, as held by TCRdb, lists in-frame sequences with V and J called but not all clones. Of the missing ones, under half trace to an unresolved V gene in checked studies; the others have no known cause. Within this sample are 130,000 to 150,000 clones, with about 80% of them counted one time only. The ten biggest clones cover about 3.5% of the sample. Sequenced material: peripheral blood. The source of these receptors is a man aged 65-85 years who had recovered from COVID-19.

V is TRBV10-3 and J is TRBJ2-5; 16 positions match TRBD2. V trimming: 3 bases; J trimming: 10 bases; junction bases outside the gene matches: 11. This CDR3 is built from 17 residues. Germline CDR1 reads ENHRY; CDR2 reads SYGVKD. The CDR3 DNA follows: TGTGCCATCAGTGACTCGGGACTAGCGGGAGGGTCCGAATTCCAGTACTTC. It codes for CAISDSGLAGGSEFQYF.

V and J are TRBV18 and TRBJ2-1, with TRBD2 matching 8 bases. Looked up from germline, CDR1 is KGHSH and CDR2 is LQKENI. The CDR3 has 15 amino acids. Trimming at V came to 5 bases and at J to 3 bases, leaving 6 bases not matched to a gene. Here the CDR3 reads CASSVGLAGYNEQFF. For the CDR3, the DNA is TGTGCCAGCTCAGTCGGTCTAGCGGGCTACAATGAGCAGTTCTTC.

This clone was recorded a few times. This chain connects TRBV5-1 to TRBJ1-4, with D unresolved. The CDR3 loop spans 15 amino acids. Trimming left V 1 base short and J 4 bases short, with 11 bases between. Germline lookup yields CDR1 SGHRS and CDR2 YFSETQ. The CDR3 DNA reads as TGCGCCAGCAGCTTGTACTTCGGGAATAATGAAAAACTGTTTTTT. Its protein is CASSLYFGNNEKLFF.

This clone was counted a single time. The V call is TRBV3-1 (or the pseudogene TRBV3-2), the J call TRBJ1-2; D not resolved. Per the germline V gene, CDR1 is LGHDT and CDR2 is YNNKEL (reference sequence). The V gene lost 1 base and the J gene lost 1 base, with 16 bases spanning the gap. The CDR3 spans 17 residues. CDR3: CASSQGSGRKNNYGYTF. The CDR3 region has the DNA TGTGCCAGCAGCCAAGGGTCCGGCAGGAAGAATAACTATGGCTACACCTTC.

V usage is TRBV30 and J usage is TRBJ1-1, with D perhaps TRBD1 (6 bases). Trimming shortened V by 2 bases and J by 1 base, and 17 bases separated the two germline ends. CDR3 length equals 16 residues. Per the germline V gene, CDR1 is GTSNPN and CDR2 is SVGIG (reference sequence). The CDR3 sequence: CAWSRDNSMRNTEAFF. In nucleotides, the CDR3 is TGTGCCTGGAGTCGGGACAACTCGATGAGGAACACTGAAGCTTTCTTT.

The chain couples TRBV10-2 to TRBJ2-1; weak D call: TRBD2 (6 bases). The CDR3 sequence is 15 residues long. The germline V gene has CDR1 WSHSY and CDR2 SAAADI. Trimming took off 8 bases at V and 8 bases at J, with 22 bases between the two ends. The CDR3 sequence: CASGTGGTRRDEQFF. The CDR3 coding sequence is TGCGCCAGCGGAACCGGCGGGACTCGCCGGGATGAGCAGTTCTTC.

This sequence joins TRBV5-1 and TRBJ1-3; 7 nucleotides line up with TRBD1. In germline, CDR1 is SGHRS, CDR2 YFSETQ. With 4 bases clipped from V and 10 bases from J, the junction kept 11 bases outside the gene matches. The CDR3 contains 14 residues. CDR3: CASSTGVWEETIYF. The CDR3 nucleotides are TGCGCCAGCAGCACAGGGGTTTGGGAAGAAACCATATATTTT.

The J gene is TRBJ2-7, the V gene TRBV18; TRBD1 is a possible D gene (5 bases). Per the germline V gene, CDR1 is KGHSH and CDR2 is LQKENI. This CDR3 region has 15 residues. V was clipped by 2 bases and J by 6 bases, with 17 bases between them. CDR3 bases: TGTGCCAGCTCACCAGGGCAGGGATCCAGTGGCGAGCAGTACTTC. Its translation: CASSPGQGSSGEQYF.